Listed here is a single T cell receptor (beta chain). As yet, its antigen is unknown. For repertoire sequencing, the TCR beta CDR3 regions were amplified from RNA transcripts. Investigators did first-round RT-PCR with HTBI primers, then second-round multiplex PCR. MiXCR, run by TCRdb on the multiplex PCR reads, gives a single entry per CDR3 protein. This sample has under 250,000 distinct CDR3 sequences, with 20% to 25% found just once. The data are from a study of Graves' ophthalmopathy and Graves' hyperthyroidism. Study as a whole: Samples of peripheral blood were obtained at initial diagnosis, prior to treatment of any kind. The study's findings and limits: Blood also held most thyroid clonotypes expanded above 0.001 frequency. Both a roughly 70% sensitivity and an approximately 72% specificity characterized the model's predictions of ophthalmopathy progression.

Presentation of ophthalmopathy in the donors involved moderate-to-severe activity, CAS ≥3, NOSPECS ≥4 and a duration under 3 months. The V gene's germline CDR1 is DFQATT and CDR2 SNEGSKA (reference sequence). This CDR3 is 14 amino acids long. The germline V and J ends were trimmed by 3 bases and 3 bases, with 12 bases remaining between them. This receptor was taken from a woman in her 50s with Graves' ophthalmopathy. V usage is TRBV20-1 and J usage is TRBJ1-5; a possible D gene is TRBD1 (5 bases). Sequenced input: peripheral blood. CDR3: CSASLGRINQPQHF. The CDR3 bases are TGCAGTGCTAGTTTGGGACGGATCAATCAGCCCCAGCATTTT.